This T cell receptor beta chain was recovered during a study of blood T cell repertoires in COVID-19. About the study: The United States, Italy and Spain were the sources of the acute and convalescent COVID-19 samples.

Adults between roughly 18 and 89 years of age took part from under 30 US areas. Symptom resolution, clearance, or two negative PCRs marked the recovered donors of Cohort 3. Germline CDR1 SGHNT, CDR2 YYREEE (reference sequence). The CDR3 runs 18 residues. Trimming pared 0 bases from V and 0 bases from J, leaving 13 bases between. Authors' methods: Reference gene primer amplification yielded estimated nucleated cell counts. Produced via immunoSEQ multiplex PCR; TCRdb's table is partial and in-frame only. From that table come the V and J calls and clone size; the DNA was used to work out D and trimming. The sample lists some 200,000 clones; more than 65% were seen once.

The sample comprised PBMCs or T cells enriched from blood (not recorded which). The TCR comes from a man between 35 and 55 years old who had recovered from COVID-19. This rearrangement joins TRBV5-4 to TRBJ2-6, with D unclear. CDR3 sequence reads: CASSLEQYLFSGANVLTF. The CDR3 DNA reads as TGTGCCAGCAGCTTGGAACAGTACCTCTTCTCTGGGGCCAACGTCCTGACTTTC.